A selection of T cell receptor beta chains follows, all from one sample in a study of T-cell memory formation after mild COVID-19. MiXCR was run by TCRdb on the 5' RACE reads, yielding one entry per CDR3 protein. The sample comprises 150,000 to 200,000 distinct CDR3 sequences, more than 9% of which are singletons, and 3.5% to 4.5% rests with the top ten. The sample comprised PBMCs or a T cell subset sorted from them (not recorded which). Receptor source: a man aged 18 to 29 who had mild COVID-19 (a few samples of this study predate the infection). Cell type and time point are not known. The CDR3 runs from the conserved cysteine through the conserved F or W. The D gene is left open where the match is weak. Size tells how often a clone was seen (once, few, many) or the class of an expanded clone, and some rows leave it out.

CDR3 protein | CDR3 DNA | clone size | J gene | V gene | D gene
CASSQDSSEGQTQYF | TGTGCCAGCAGTCAGGACTCCTCGGAGGGACAGACCCAGTACTTC | . | TRBJ2-5 | TRBV6-5 | .
CASSEPTGGDGYTF | TGTGCCAGTAGTGAACCTACAGGGGGCGATGGCTACACCTTC | . | TRBJ1-2 | TRBV19 | TRBD1
CASSSFGGRGQETQYF | TGTGCCAGCAGCTCCTTTGGGGGGCGGGGGCAAGAGACCCAGTACTTC | . | TRBJ2-5 | TRBV5-4 | .
CASSLRVGNQPQHF | TGTGCCAGCAGTTTAAGGGTAGGCAATCAGCCCCAGCATTTT | many | TRBJ1-5 | TRBV12-3/TRBV12-4 | .
CASSPKDGGAREQYF | TGTGCCAGCAGTCCGAAAGATGGGGGGGCACGCGAGCAGTACTTC | few | TRBJ2-7 | TRBV25-1 | .
CASSLFQFAGGLTDTQYF | TGTGCCAGCAGCTTATTCCAGTTCGCGGGGGGCCTCACAGATACGCAGTATTTT | many | TRBJ2-3 | TRBV7-9 | TRBD2
CAARGGRNSPLHF | TGTGCCGCAAGGGGAGGGCGCAATTCACCCCTCCACTTT | few | TRBJ1-6 | TRBV6-5 | .
CASSLVHLAGGPRETQYF | TGTGCCAGCAGCTTAGTTCATCTAGCGGGGGGCCCTAGAGAGACCCAGTACTTC | . | TRBJ2-5 | TRBV7-2 | TRBD2
CASSLQLGETQYF | TGCGCCAGCAGCTTACAACTCGGGGAGACCCAGTACTTC | . | TRBJ2-5 | TRBV5-1 | .
CATVNSSGNTIYF | TGTGCCACCGTCAATAGCTCTGGAAACACCATATATTTT | few | TRBJ1-3 | TRBV27 | .
CSARPGTVNNSPLHF | TGCAGTGCTAGACCCGGGACAGTAAATAATTCACCCCTCCACTTT | . | TRBJ1-6 | TRBV20-1 | TRBD1
CASSPGGGGSSYEQYF | TGTGCCAGCAGTCCCGGGGGCGGGGGCAGCTCCTACGAGCAGTACTTC | . | TRBJ2-7 | TRBV6-6 | .
CSAKGGANYGYTF | TGCAGTGCTAAGGGGGGAGCTAACTATGGCTACACCTTC | many | TRBJ1-2 | TRBV20-1 | .
CSARPAASTDTQYF | TGCAGTGCTAGGCCGGCGGCTAGCACAGATACGCAGTATTTT | many | TRBJ2-3 | TRBV20-1 | .
CAWSAGQGAIGSYEQYF | TGTGCCTGGAGTGCCGGACAGGGGGCGATAGGATCCTACGAGCAGTACTTC | many | TRBJ2-7 | TRBV30 | TRBD1
CASRTDYRTGELFF | TGTGCCAGTCGAACTGACTATAGGACCGGGGAGCTGTTTTTT | . | TRBJ2-2 | TRBV2 | .
CASTNEPNTEAFF | TGTGCCAGCACTAACGAACCGAACACTGAAGCTTTCTTT | many | TRBJ1-1 | TRBV6-2/TRBV6-3 | .
CASSLVPITGELFF | TGTGCCAGCAGTTTAGTTCCAATCACCGGGGAGCTGTTTTTT | many | TRBJ2-2 | TRBV12-3/TRBV12-4 | .
CASSPTGQAEKLFF | TGTGCCAGCAGTCCTACTGGGCAGGCAGAAAAACTGTTTTTT | . | TRBJ1-4 | TRBV12-3/TRBV12-4 | .
CASSSRDRTRNEQFF | TGTGCCAGTAGTAGCCGGGACAGAACTCGCAATGAGCAGTTCTTC | few | TRBJ2-1 | TRBV19 | TRBD1